This record covers a single T cell receptor beta chain. Its antigen is not known. The source of the sample is a study of T cells in localized non-small cell lung cancer. Using immunoSEQ multiplex PCR, the repertoire was profiled, and TCRdb retains in-frame clones only, with some absent. The table includes fewer than 40,000 clones, about nine tenths detected once. From germline, CDR1 is SNHLY and CDR2 FYNNEI. Trimming left V 6 bases short and J 2 bases short, with 25 bases between. CDR3 length equals 19 residues. Study results and limitations: Uninvolved nearby lung showed the greatest T cell clonality, exceeding that found in tumor. Higher blood T cell density went with longer overall survival. Because researchers sequenced only one region of the tumor, heterogeneity is still possible.

The sample in question was peripheral blood mononuclear cells, obtained before any cancer treatment. The chain has TRBV2 and TRBJ1-4, with a possible D match to TRBD1 (5 bases). This clonotype was sampled from a man aged 40 to 69 with stage III lung adenocarcinoma. The DNA of the CDR3 is TGTGCCAGCAGGATAGTAGCAGGGTGGACGGAGGGGACTAATGAAAAACTGTTTTTT. This translates into CASRIVAGWTEGTNEKLFF.